A selection of T cell receptor beta chains follows, all from one sample in a study of blood T cell repertoires in COVID-19. The assay was immunoSEQ multiplex PCR, and TCRdb's table has in-frame clones only and misses some. The sample records about 480,000 clones, 89% being singletons. Sequencing input: peripheral blood. The source is a man younger than 35 with COVID-19, enrolled during active disease. Both conserved end residues are part of each CDR3. The order of the fields is V gene, J gene, CDR3 protein.

V: TRBV5-1
J: TRBJ2-3
CDR3: CASSSFQAGSTDTQYF

V: TRBV7-2
J: TRBJ2-5
CDR3: CASSRGSLSGETQYF

V: TRBV19
J: TRBJ1-1
CDR3: CASSLQGGTEAFF

V: TRBV2
J: TRBJ1-1
CDR3: CASSESEGHAFEAFF

V: TRBV2
J: TRBJ1-2
CDR3: CASRRRGLNYGYTF

V: TRBV5-4
J: TRBJ2-7
CDR3: CASRRGGTENYEQYF

V: TRBV7-6
J: TRBJ1-2
CDR3: CASSRGQTAGVYGYTF

V: TRBV13
J: TRBJ2-5
CDR3: CASGRGVQETQYF

V: TRBV7-2
J: TRBJ2-5
CDR3: CASSPYGIPGETQYF

V: TRBV19
J: TRBJ2-1
CDR3: CASGRGLNNEQFF

V: TRBV25-1
J: TRBJ2-5
CDR3: CASSGLQGRETQYF

V: TRBV5-1
J: TRBJ2-3
CDR3: CASSLDFLGAPGDTQYF

V: TRBV7-9
J: TRBJ1-5
CDR3: CASSHSGRSNQPQHF

V: TRBV6-5
J: TRBJ2-7
CDR3: CASNRGARIHEQYF

V: TRBV5-5
J: TRBJ1-2
CDR3: CASSYEYNNPYGYTF

V: TRBV3-1/TRBV3-2
J: TRBJ2-3
CDR3: CASSQDPQGKTDTQYF

V: TRBV6-4
J: TRBJ1-2
CDR3: CASSDSGGGYTF

V: TRBV5-5
J: TRBJ2-3
CDR3: CASSLSAGGGTDTQYF

V: TRBV18
J: TRBJ2-5
CDR3: CASSPRRSQETQYF

V: TRBV30
J: TRBJ2-3
CDR3: CAWAPVSTDTQYF

V: TRBV3-1/TRBV3-2
J: TRBJ2-7
CDR3: CASRHGTSSIGEQYF

V: TRBV11-3
J: TRBJ2-3
CDR3: CASSPSGGTDTQYF

V: TRBV6-5
J: TRBJ2-5
CDR3: CASSYSEAGGPETQYF

V: TRBV7-9
J: TRBJ1-1
CDR3: CASSLAWGHGQGSTEAFF

V: TRBV27
J: TRBJ2-5
CDR3: CASSFGGAGETQYF

V: TRBV5-1
J: TRBJ2-2
CDR3: CASSLDVGTATGELFF

V: TRBV19
J: TRBJ2-4
CDR3: CASSTIGGIENIQYF

V: TRBV5-4
J: TRBJ2-7
CDR3: CASSSTGISYEQYF

V: TRBV2
J: TRBJ1-5
CDR3: CASRDLDRYQPQHF

V: TRBV10-3
J: TRBJ1-1
CDR3: CAINPGQRVGEAFF

V: TRBV27
J: TRBJ2-3
CDR3: CASSSADRRDTQYF

V: TRBV7-9
J: TRBJ2-7
CDR3: CASSPGLAGAYEQYF

V: TRBV5-6
J: TRBJ2-7
CDR3: CASSLTDYEQYF